These T cell receptor beta chains were read from a single sample in a study of cytomegalovirus exposure and HLA in healthy donors. The method was immunoSEQ multiplex PCR; TCRdb's version includes in-frame clones alone and lacks a portion of them. The sample holds about 240,000 clones, roughly 82% seen once. Sample: PBMCs. The receptors originated from a woman in her forties in good health and CMV-seropositive. Each CDR3 is given with its conserved first and last residue. Fields, in order: V gene, J gene, D gene, clone size, CDR3 protein, CDR3 DNA. D genes are given only for firm matches. Not every row has a clone size; where given, it reads once, few, many or a size class.

v_call: TRBV7-2; j_call: TRBJ1-1; d_call: -; clone_size: -; cdr3_aa: CASSSQGSNTEAFF; cdr3_nt: TGTGCCAGCAGCTCCCAGGGGTCGAACACTGAAGCTTTCTTT
v_call: TRBV19; j_call: TRBJ2-1; d_call: TRBD2; clone_size: -; cdr3_aa: CASSALAGEDNEQFF; cdr3_nt: TGTGCCAGTAGTGCACTAGCGGGGGAAGACAATGAGCAGTTCTTC
v_call: TRBV28; j_call: TRBJ2-7; d_call: TRBD1; clone_size: -; cdr3_aa: CASSLVDRAYEQYF; cdr3_nt: TGTGCCAGCAGTTTAGTAGACAGGGCCTACGAGCAGTACTTC
v_call: TRBV5-1; j_call: TRBJ2-3; d_call: TRBD2; clone_size: -; cdr3_aa: CASSFSGVTDTQYF; cdr3_nt: TGCGCCAGCAGCTTTAGCGGGGTCACAGATACGCAGTATTTT
v_call: TRBV5-1; j_call: TRBJ1-2; d_call: TRBD1; clone_size: -; cdr3_aa: CASSEPGQRYGYTF; cdr3_nt: TGCGCCAGCAGCGAACCGGGACAGAGGTATGGCTACACCTTC
v_call: TRBV18; j_call: TRBJ2-2; d_call: -; clone_size: -; cdr3_aa: CASSPQGNTGELFF; cdr3_nt: TGTGCCAGCTCACCGCAGGGGAACACCGGGGAGCTGTTTTTT
v_call: TRBV7-7; j_call: TRBJ2-1; d_call: -; clone_size: -; cdr3_aa: CASSISRGANEQFF; cdr3_nt: TGTGCCAGCAGCATCAGTCGGGGGGCGAATGAGCAGTTCTTC
v_call: TRBV11-3; j_call: TRBJ2-1; d_call: TRBD1; clone_size: -; cdr3_aa: CASSLDISGQGNHEQFF; cdr3_nt: TGTGCCAGCAGCTTAGATATCAGCGGACAGGGGAATCATGAGCAGTTCTTC
v_call: TRBV11-2; j_call: TRBJ2-5; d_call: TRBD2; clone_size: -; cdr3_aa: CASSLGLGDQETQYF; cdr3_nt: TGTGCCAGCAGCTTGGGACTAGGGGACCAAGAGACCCAGTACTTC
v_call: TRBV6-6; j_call: TRBJ1-5; d_call: -; clone_size: -; cdr3_aa: CASRQNQPQHF; cdr3_nt: TGTGCCAGCAGACAGAATCAGCCCCAGCATTTT
v_call: TRBV7-9; j_call: TRBJ1-6; d_call: TRBD1; clone_size: -; cdr3_aa: CASSTGTGGYSPLHF; cdr3_nt: TGTGCCAGCAGCACCGGGACAGGGGGCTATTCACCCCTCCACTTT
v_call: TRBV7-3; j_call: TRBJ1-1; d_call: TRBD1; clone_size: -; cdr3_aa: CASAPGTGTEAFF; cdr3_nt: TGTGCCAGCGCCCCCGGGACAGGCACTGAAGCTTTCTTT
v_call: TRBV7-2; j_call: TRBJ2-2; d_call: TRBD1; clone_size: few; cdr3_aa: CASSLWDRGGGELFF; cdr3_nt: TGTGCCAGCAGCCTGTGGGACAGGGGTGGAGGGGAGCTGTTTTTT
v_call: TRBV4-1; j_call: TRBJ1-4; d_call: -; clone_size: -; cdr3_aa: CASSQGGSRGEKLFF; cdr3_nt: TGCGCCAGCAGCCAAGGAGGATCCAGGGGTGAAAAACTGTTTTTT
v_call: TRBV5-1; j_call: TRBJ2-3; d_call: TRBD1; clone_size: few; cdr3_aa: CASSFTGTGGGDTQYF; cdr3_nt: TGCGCCAGCAGCTTTACCGGGACAGGGGGGGGAGATACGCAGTATTTT
v_call: TRBV19; j_call: TRBJ2-1; d_call: -; clone_size: -; cdr3_aa: CASSAPGNRVYNEQFF; cdr3_nt: TGTGCCAGTAGTGCCCCCGGGAACAGAGTCTACAATGAGCAGTTCTTC